What follows are 11 T cell receptor beta chains derived from one specimen sequenced in a study of STAT3 mutations in large granular lymphocyte leukemia. Findings and caveats of the study: Every T-cell large granular lymphocyte leukemia patient had at least one immunodominant TCR beta clonotype.

Clones were sequenced by immunoSEQ multiplex PCR, and TCRdb holds only the in-frame ones, with some missing. The data show tens of thousands of clones, around 80% seen once. These TCRs' antigens remain unknown. Sequenced: PBMCs. The receptors originated from a human donor with T large granular lymphocyte leukemia. Some clones in this sample may be carry-over from other donors' samples.

V gene TRBV7-9 combines with J gene TRBJ2-3; no definite D call. Per germline, CDR1 SEHNR and CDR2 FQNEAQ (reference sequence). The CDR3 runs 12 residues. Trimming took 4 bases from V and 7 from J, leaving 9 bases between them. This chain's CDR3 is CASSSSANTQYF. The CDR3 nucleotides read TGTGCCAGCAGCTCAAGCGCAAATACGCAGTATTTT.

V is TRBV6-5 and J is TRBJ1-4, with D unresolved. CDR3 length: 14 residues. V was shortened by 2 bases and J by 8 bases, with 12 bases between the two germline ends. Germline-derived CDR1 and CDR2 are MNHEY and SVGAGI. The DNA of the CDR3 is TGTGCCAGCAGTTACGTCGGGATTGGAGAAAAACTGTTTTTT. This gives the protein CASSYVGIGEKLFF.

The V and J genes are TRBV28 and TRBJ2-3; weak D call: TRBD1 (6 bases). Between the trimmed V and J ends, which lost 3 bases and 2 bases, there was a span of 15 bases. Germline V gene lookup returns CDR1 MDHEN and CDR2 SYDVKM. CDR3 length: 16 residues. The CDR3 protein is CASSFTGIGDTDTQYF. The CDR3 DNA reads as TGTGCCAGCAGTTTTACAGGGATCGGGGACACAGATACGCAGTATTTT. The complete variable domain, with remaining parts taken from reference TRBV28 and TRBJ2-3, reads DVKVTQSSRYLVKRTGEKVFLECVQDMDHENMFWYRQDPGLGLRLIYFSYDVKMKEKGDIPEGYSVSREKKERFSLILESASTNQTSMYLCASSFTGIGDTDTQYFGPGTRLTVL.

V gene TRBV7-9 combines with J gene TRBJ2-1, with D perhaps TRBD1 or TRBD2 (5 bases each). The germline V and J ends were trimmed by 4 bases and 8 bases, with 18 bases remaining between them. The CDR3 loop spans 15 amino acids. The germline gives CDR1 SEHNR, CDR2 FQNEAQ (reference sequence). Here the CDR3 reads CASSSAGAGVYEQFF. The CDR3 DNA reads TGTGCCAGCAGCTCCGCCGGGGCCGGGGTATATGAGCAGTTCTTC.

The chain links TRBV11-2 to TRBJ1-5; D possibly corresponds to TRBD1 (6 bases). Trimming removed 5 bases from V and 4 bases from J, with 9 bases in between. The CDR3 has 13 residues. Per germline, CDR1 SGHAT and CDR2 FQNNGV. The CDR3 DNA sequence: TGTGCCAGCAGCCTACAGGGAAATCAGCCCCAGCATTTT. Protein product: CASSLQGNQPQHF.

The rearrangement joins TRBV30 to TRBJ1-1; D perhaps matches TRBD1 (5 bases). CDR1 and CDR2 from the germline V gene are GTSNPN and SVGIG (reference sequence). This CDR3 has 12 residues. The V and J ends lost 0 bases and 7 bases respectively, with 9 bases between them. The CDR3 loop reads CAWSVRDGEAFF. The CDR3 coding sequence is TGTGCCTGGAGTGTACGGGACGGTGAAGCTTTCTTT.

This sequence joins TRBV5-4 and TRBJ2-1; D gene uncertain. This CDR3 comprises 12 residues. The germline gives CDR1 SGHNT, CDR2 YYREEE (reference sequence). V gave up 0 bases and J gave up 7 bases, with 5 bases separating them. The CDR3 spells CASSLELNEQFF. CDR3 nucleotides: TGTGCCAGCAGCTTGGAGTTAAATGAGCAGTTCTTC.

The chain has TRBV6-5 and TRBJ1-5; D gene ambiguous. In germline, CDR1 is MNHEY, CDR2 SVGAGI. The CDR3 has 14 residues. Trimming pared 0 bases from V and 4 bases from J, leaving 7 bases between. In DNA form, the CDR3 reads TGTGCCAGCAGTTACTCGTCCGGGAATCAGCCCCAGCATTTT. Translation gives CASSYSSGNQPQHF.

The chain uses TRBV29-1 and TRBJ2-3; 7 bases fit TRBD2. Germline trimming cut 7 bases from V and 2 bases from J; bases unmatched to any gene: 9. Germline CDR1 SQVTM, CDR2 ANQGSEA. The CDR3 sequence is 14 residues long. In nucleotides, the CDR3 is TGCAGCGGGGGAGCGAGCGGGACCACAGATACGCAGTATTTT. Its protein product is CSGGASGTTDTQYF.

CDR3 in amino acids: CASSFVVNTEAFF. As DNA, the CDR3 is TGTGCCAGCAGTTTCGTGGTGAACACTGAAGCTTTCTTT. The chain joins TRBV28 to TRBJ1-1; unclear D gene. The V gene lost 3 bases and the J gene lost 0 bases, with 5 bases spanning the gap. CDR3 length: 13 amino acids. CDR1 and CDR2 from the germline V gene are MDHEN and SYDVKM.

J is TRBJ1-2 and V is TRBV5-6; D gene ambiguous. The ends were cut back, 0 bases at V and 4 bases at J, with 10 bases in the middle. Germline V gene lookup returns CDR1 SGHDT and CDR2 YYEEEE. The CDR3 is 14 residues long. The CDR3 bases are TGTGCCAGCAGCTTGGAGGTGGGAGCCTATGGCTACACCTTC. Translation: CASSLEVGAYGYTF.